This TCR beta chain was recovered during a study of somatic mutations in cytotoxic T cells in rheumatoid arthritis. Generated by immunoSEQ multiplex PCR, the TCRdb table keeps only in-frame clones and is missing some. The data hold roughly 30,000 clones, with more than 75% observed a single time. The CDR3 has 19 amino acids. Germline loops: CDR1 KGHSH, CDR2 LQKENI. Trimming left V 3 bases short and J 4 bases short, with 27 bases between. The gene calls are TRBV18 and TRBJ2-5; possibly TRBD1 or TRBD2 for D (5 bases each). The source is an adult with rheumatoid arthritis. Sequencing was performed on CD8+ T cells sorted from blood. This CDR3 reads CASSPEMAGAINQIETQYF. CDR3 DNA sequence: TGTGCCAGCTCACCCGAGATGGCCGGGGCCATAAATCAAATAGAGACCCAGTACTTC.